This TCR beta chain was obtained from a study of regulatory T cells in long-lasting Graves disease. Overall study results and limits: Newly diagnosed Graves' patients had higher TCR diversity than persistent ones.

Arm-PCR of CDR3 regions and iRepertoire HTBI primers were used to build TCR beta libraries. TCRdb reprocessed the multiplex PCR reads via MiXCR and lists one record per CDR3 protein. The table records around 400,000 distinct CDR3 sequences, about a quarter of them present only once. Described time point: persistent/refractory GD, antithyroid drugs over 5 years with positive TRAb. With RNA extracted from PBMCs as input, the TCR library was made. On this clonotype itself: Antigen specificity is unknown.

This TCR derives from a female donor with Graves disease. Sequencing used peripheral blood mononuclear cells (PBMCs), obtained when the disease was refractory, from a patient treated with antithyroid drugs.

Written as DNA, the CDR3 is TGTGCCAGCAGCACCCCCGAGGGTAACACTGAAGCTTTCTTT. Its protein product is CASSTPEGNTEAFF. J is TRBJ1-1 and V is TRBV6-1; D not resolved. CDR3 length: 14 residues. V lost 6 bases, J lost 2 bases, and 13 bases lay in between. Germline values: CDR1 MNHNS, CDR2 SASEGT.